These 20 T cell receptor beta chains share one sample of origin, sequenced in a study of memory CD4+ T cells and cytomegalovirus serostatus. The sort gate was single viable CD3+CD4+CD8-CD45RO+ cells for memory CD4+ T cells. The method was immunoSEQ multiplex PCR; TCRdb's version includes in-frame clones alone and lacks a portion of them. The data contain about 41,000 clones, 70% to 80% of them singletons. The sample consisted of memory CD4+ T cells from blood. Every receptor here comes from an adult in good health and CMV-seronegative.

The chain recombines TRBV30 with TRBJ2-3, with TRBD1 as a possible D gene (5 bases). The CDR3 spans 13 residues. V dropped 5 bases and J dropped 5 bases, with 14 bases sitting between them. In germline, CDR1 is GTSNPN, CDR2 SVGIG (reference sequence). CDR3 DNA: TGTGCCTGGGCGGTCAGGGAAGGAGATACGCAGTATTTT. This gives the protein CAWAVREGDTQYF.

This chain joins TRBV4-3 and TRBJ1-1, with D possibly being TRBD1 (5 bases). Germline V gene lookup returns CDR1 LGHNA and CDR2 YSLEER. V was shortened by 1 base and J by 3 bases, with 9 bases between the two germline ends. This CDR3 has 14 residues. DNA for the CDR3: TGCGCCAGCAGCCAAGGAGGCAGGGACACTGAAGCTTTCTTT. Encoded protein: CASSQGGRDTEAFF.

This rearrangement joins TRBV25-1 to TRBJ1-2; D might be TRBD1 (6 bases). The CDR3 loop spans 16 amino acids. The V end lost 9 bases, the J end lost 4 bases, and 24 bases lay between the germline ends. Germline CDR1 is MGHDK and CDR2 is SYGVNS. DNA of the CDR3: TGTGCCAGGGGGCCCTCGTACAGGGACCAACCCTATGGCTACACCTTC. This codes for CARGPSYRDQPYGYTF.

About this clone: This specimen includes other DNA sequences encoding the same CDR3. The V call is TRBV4-2, the J call TRBJ2-5; 7 bases are shared with TRBD1. The CDR3 runs to 14 residues. Germline lookup yields CDR1 LGHNA and CDR2 YNFKEQ. V lost 4 bases to trimming and J lost 1 base; unmatched junction nucleotides: 3. DNA for the CDR3: TGTGCCAGCAGCCTGTCAGGGGGCCAAGAGACCCAGTACTTC. As protein: CASSLSGGQETQYF.

The V gene is TRBV4-2, the J gene TRBJ1-2, with D unresolved. Germline V lookup: CDR1 LGHNA, CDR2 YNFKEQ. V was trimmed by 3 bases and J by 0 bases, leaving 5 bases between them. The CDR3 consists of 13 residues. The CDR3 region has the DNA TGTGCCAGCAGCCAGGGAACTAACTATGGCTACACCTTC. Translated: CASSQGTNYGYTF.

This chain joins TRBV9 and TRBJ2-2; 7 bases align to TRBD2. From germline, CDR1 is SGDLS and CDR2 YYNGEE. The CDR3 has 15 amino acids. Trimming removed 3 bases from V and 7 bases from J; junction bases left unmatched: 9. The CDR3 DNA follows: TGTGCCAGCAGCGCCCAAGGGAGGGCAGGCGGGGAGCTGTTTTTT. It yields the protein CASSAQGRAGGELFF.

The chain uses TRBV29-1 and TRBJ2-3, with D tentatively TRBD1 (6 bases). Germline CDR1 SQVTM, CDR2 ANQGSEA. Trimming stripped 6 bases from V and 1 base from J, with 17 bases between. CDR3 size: 15 residues. The CDR3: CSVSNMPGGTDTQYF. As DNA, the CDR3 is TGCAGCGTCTCCAATATGCCAGGGGGCACAGATACGCAGTATTTT.

The rearrangement links TRBV5-8 to TRBJ2-6; D unclear. V was clipped by 4 bases and J by 2 bases, with 16 bases between them. From germline, CDR1 is SGHTS and CDR2 YDEGEE. The CDR3 runs 17 residues. The CDR3 sequence: CASSPWVGIAGANVLTF. The CDR3 DNA reads as TGTGCCAGCAGCCCATGGGTGGGAATTGCTGGGGCCAACGTCCTGACTTTC.

The V and J genes are TRBV18 and TRBJ2-3; possible D gene TRBD2, 6 bases. CDR3 length: 17 residues. The germline V and J ends were trimmed by 6 bases and 0 bases, with 19 bases remaining between them. Looked up from germline, CDR1 is KGHSH and CDR2 is LQKENI. The CDR3 protein is CASSPLGGKSSTDTQYF. CDR3 in DNA: TGTGCCAGCTCCCCGTTGGGGGGTAAGTCCAGCACAGATACGCAGTATTTT.

This rearrangement joins TRBV11-2 to TRBJ2-1; a weak D match, TRBD2 (5 bases). The CDR3 totals 13 residues. V was clipped by 0 bases and J by 8 bases, with 8 bases between them. The germline V gene has CDR1 SGHAT and CDR2 FQNNGV. CDR3 in amino acids: CASSLDASYEQFF. CDR3 bases: TGTGCCAGCAGCTTAGATGCTAGCTATGAGCAGTTCTTC. The full variable domain, in which reference TRBV11-2 and TRBJ2-1 provide the parts outside the CDR3, is EAGVAQSPRYKIIEKRQSVAFWCNPISGHATLYWYQQILGQGPKLLIQFQNNGVVDDSQLPKDRFSAERLKGVDSTLKIQPAKLEDSAVYLCASSLDASYEQFFGPGTRLTVL.

The sample holds one count of this clone. This rearrangement joins TRBV5-1 to TRBJ2-5; 9 bases agree with TRBD2. Germline CDR1 reads SGHRS; CDR2 reads YFSETQ. This CDR3 spans 15 amino acids. After removal of 4 bases from V and 4 bases from J, the junction contained 8 bases not matched to a gene. The CDR3 nucleotides are TGCGCCAGCAGCACCGGGCGGGGGGGCCGAGAGACCCAGTACTTC. Amino acids: CASSTGRGGRETQYF.

This clone has just one count. J is TRBJ1-1 and V is TRBV9, with TRBD1 as a possible D gene (5 bases). The V end was cut by 4 bases, the J end by 0 bases, with 10 bases between. Germline CDR1 and CDR2: SGDLS and YYNGEE. The CDR3 sequence is 14 residues long. The CDR3 DNA is TGTGCCAGCAGCACGGGACTGATGAACACTGAAGCTTTCTTT. Translation: CASSTGLMNTEAFF. Full variable domain (remainder filled in from reference TRBV9 and TRBJ1-1): DSGVTQTPKHLITATGQRVTLRCSPRSGDLSVYWYQQSLDQGLQFLIQYYNGEERAKGNILERFSAQQFPDLHSELNLSSLELGDSALYFCASSTGLMNTEAFFGQGTRLTVV.

This chain joins TRBV9 and TRBJ1-3, with 7 bases that match TRBD1. V trimming: 4 bases; J trimming: 0 bases; junction bases outside the gene matches: 4. Looked up from germline, CDR1 is SGDLS and CDR2 is YYNGEE. This CDR3 has 15 amino acids. This CDR3 reads CASSLNRGSGNTIYF. The DNA for the CDR3 is TGTGCCAGCAGCTTGAACAGGGGCTCTGGAAACACCATATATTTT.

This chain links TRBV7-6 with TRBJ1-2, with TRBD1 matching 7 bases. Germline V lookup: CDR1 SGHVS, CDR2 FNYEAQ. V lost 5 bases to trimming and J lost 6 bases; unmatched junction nucleotides: 9. This CDR3 has 14 residues. The CDR3 DNA follows: TGTGCCAGCAGCGTTATGGAGGGGGCAGATGGCTACACCTTC. Its protein is CASSVMEGADGYTF.

This chain connects TRBV18 to TRBJ1-5, with 10 bases aligning to TRBD1. CDR3 size: 17 residues. Germline trimming cut 2 bases from V and 0 bases from J; bases unmatched to any gene: 4. Germline CDR1 KGHSH, CDR2 LQKENI. The CDR3 is CASSPGQGGNSNQPQHF. CDR3 nucleotide sequence: TGTGCCAGCTCACCAGGACAGGGGGGAAATAGCAATCAGCCCCAGCATTTT.

V gene TRBV10-1 combines with J gene TRBJ2-4, with D unresolved. The CDR3 length is 17 residues. The germline V gene has CDR1 WNHNN and CDR2 SYGVQD (reference sequence). V was cut by 3 bases and J by 0 bases, with 15 bases left in between. CDR3 in amino acids: CASSDPGSPLAKNIQYF. In DNA form, the CDR3 reads TGCGCCAGCAGTGACCCTGGGTCTCCCCTAGCCAAAAACATTCAGTACTTC.

This rearrangement joins TRBV5-1 to TRBJ1-5; D gene ambiguous. Per the germline V gene, CDR1 is SGHRS and CDR2 is YFSETQ. The length of the CDR3 is 15 residues. The ends were cut back, 2 bases at V and 2 bases at J, with 11 bases in the middle. The CDR3 nucleotides read TGCGCCAGCAGCTTAGCCGGGTCTCGCAATCAGCCCCAGCATTTT. Amino acid sequence: CASSLAGSRNQPQHF. The variable domain in full, with the rest retrieved from reference TRBV5-1 and TRBJ1-5, is KAGVTQTPRYLIKTRGQQVTLSCSPISGHRSVSWYQQTPGQGLQFLFEYFSETQRNKGNFPGRFSGRQFSNSRSEMNVSTLELGDSALYLCASSLAGSRNQPQHFGDGTRLSIL.

This clone was seen a few times. The rearrangement joins TRBV10-3 to TRBJ2-3, with D possibly matching TRBD1 (6 bases). This CDR3 is 14 amino acids long. Germline V lookup: CDR1 ENHRY, CDR2 SYGVKD. Trimming stripped 3 bases from V and 2 bases from J, with 9 bases between. The CDR3 sequence is CAISEQGDTDTQYF. CDR3 bases: TGTGCCATCAGTGAACAGGGTGACACAGATACGCAGTATTTT.

The rearrangement joins TRBV4-3 to TRBJ1-5; the D gene is possibly TRBD1 (5 bases). Trimming cost V 0 bases and J 2 bases, with 11 bases left between them. This CDR3 comprises 16 residues. The germline V gene has CDR1 LGHNA and CDR2 YSLEER. The CDR3 DNA reads as TGCGCCAGCAGCCAAGATCCAGGGAGAGGCAATCAGCCCCAGCATTTT. Amino acids: CASSQDPGRGNQPQHF.

V is TRBV5-4 and J is TRBJ2-1, with D perhaps matching TRBD2 (5 bases). The CDR3 runs to 14 residues. Germline V gene data show CDR1 as SGHNT and CDR2 as YYREEE (reference sequence). V lost 8 bases, J lost 1 base, and 13 bases lay in between. As DNA, the CDR3 is TGTGCCAGTGTGTCGGACTTTTCCTACAATGAGCAGTTCTTC. Protein product: CASVSDFSYNEQFF.